This T cell receptor (beta chain) was sequenced in a study of identical twins. The study's findings and limits: Shared out-of-frame alpha sequences (those common to twins) showed excess low generation probability.

TCRdb used MiXCR to reprocess the 5' RACE reads, holding one entry per CDR3 protein. The table includes about 570,000 distinct CDR3 sequences, 9.6% detected once. For this clonotype: Its antigen remains unknown.

This same sample was also taken into another study, of yellow fever vaccine responses in identical twins.

The sample was PBMCs. The clonotype was recovered from a woman aged 18-35 years in good health.

Here the CDR3 reads CASSPREGAMRETQYF. The CDR3 bases are TGTGCCAGCAGCCCAAGGGAAGGGGCGATGAGGGAGACCCAGTACTTC. J is TRBJ2-5 and V is TRBV7-2, with D possibly TRBD1 on 5 matching bases. Germline CDR1 and CDR2: SGHTA and FQGNSA. This CDR3 contains 16 residues. The V end was cut by 5 bases, the J end by 5 bases, with 21 bases between.